The source of this TCR beta chain is a study of blood T cell repertoires in COVID-19. At the level of the study: Whether acute or convalescent, the COVID-19 samples came from the United States, Italy and Spain.

Participants, about 18 to 90 years old, spanned under 25 US areas. This CDR3 has 14 residues. Germline lookup yields CDR1 ENHRY and CDR2 SYGVKD. Trimming cost V 0 bases and J 4 bases, with 9 bases left between them. TCRdb's copy holds only in-frame clones and misses some; the assay was immunoSEQ multiplex PCR. This sample has around 300,000 clones, with more than 75% found just once. The genes are TRBV10-3 and TRBJ1-2, with no clear D. The TCR was taken from an older woman in a cohort exposed to, infected with or recovered from COVID-19 (not recorded which). Sequences were obtained from PBMCs or T cells enriched from blood (not recorded which). The CDR3 DNA is TGTGCCATCAGTGAGTCGGCAGGCTTCTATGGCTACACCTTC. Protein sequence: CAISESAGFYGYTF.